The rows below give T cell receptor beta chains drawn from one sample of a study of blood T cell repertoires in COVID-19. The assay was immunoSEQ multiplex PCR, and TCRdb's table has in-frame clones only and misses some. The top ten clones hold over 15% of a sample with some 120,000 clones, roughly four fifths of them seen once. The sample was PBMCs or T cells enriched from blood (not recorded which). These receptors all stem from a man younger than 45 who had recovered from COVID-19. The CDR3 runs from the conserved cysteine through the conserved F or W. Fields, in order: clone size, J gene, D gene, V gene, CDR3 protein, CDR3 DNA. A D gene is named only where the DNA matches it firmly. Not every row has a clone size; where given, it reads once, few, many or a size class.

>.|TRBJ1-2|.|TRBV6-1
CASSEASGNYGYTF
TGTGCCAGCAGTGAAGCATCGGGTAACTATGGCTACACCTTC
>.|TRBJ1-2|.|TRBV6-5
CASSYVGGSTDGYTF
TGTGCCAGCAGTTACGTAGGAGGTTCTACGGATGGCTACACCTTC
>.|TRBJ1-6|TRBD1|TRBV6-5
CASSYSDRDGSPLHF
TGTGCCAGCAGTTACTCGGACAGGGATGGTTCACCCCTCCACTTT
>.|TRBJ2-1|TRBD2|TRBV15
CATSRDREDEQFF
TGTGCCACCAGCAGAGATCGGGAGGATGAGCAGTTCTTC
>.|TRBJ2-6|TRBD2|TRBV27
CASSFTSGGASGANVLTF
TGTGCCAGCAGTTTCACTAGCGGGGGGGCTTCCGGGGCCAACGTCCTGACTTTC
>.|TRBJ2-1|TRBD2|TRBV11-2
CASSWVRGGAYNEQFF
TGTGCCAGCAGCTGGGTCCGGGGGGGCGCTTACAATGAGCAGTTCTTC
>once|TRBJ1-3|.|TRBV9
CASSVGAGAGNTIYF
TGTGCCAGCAGCGTAGGGGCAGGGGCTGGAAACACCATATATTTT
>.|TRBJ1-5|TRBD1|TRBV28
CASSSPQGSNQPQHF
TGTGCCAGCAGTTCCCCACAGGGGAGCAATCAGCCCCAGCATTTT
>.|TRBJ1-2|TRBD1|TRBV2
CASVGQGISGYTF
TGTGCCAGCGTGGGACAGGGAATATCTGGCTACACCTTC
>.|TRBJ2-6|.|TRBV30
CAWGTGSSGANVLTF
TGTGCCTGGGGAACAGGGAGCTCTGGGGCCAACGTCCTGACTTTC
>.|TRBJ1-2|.|TRBV12-3/TRBV12-4
CASRDGNYGYTF
TGTGCCAGCCGAGACGGGAATTATGGCTACACCTTC
>few|TRBJ1-2|TRBD1|TRBV2
CASSDYTGDYGYTF
TGTGCCAGCAGTGACTATACAGGGGACTATGGCTACACCTTC
>.|TRBJ2-2|TRBD1|TRBV5-6
CASSPRTGLAGELFF
TGTGCCAGCAGCCCCCGGACAGGGTTAGCCGGGGAGCTGTTTTTT
>.|TRBJ1-5|TRBD1|TRBV4-1
CASSQVPIRAGGSNQPQHF
TGCGCCAGCAGCCAAGTTCCGATTAGGGCAGGGGGGAGCAATCAGCCCCAGCATTTT
>few|TRBJ1-2|TRBD1|TRBV2
CASSERGQDYRGYTF
TGTGCCAGCAGTGAAAGAGGACAGGACTATCGGGGCTACACCTTC
>.|TRBJ1-5|.|TRBV27
CASSFLGGRNQPQHF
TGTGCCAGCAGTTTCCTGGGGGGTCGCAATCAGCCCCAGCATTTT
>.|TRBJ2-3|.|TRBV19
CASSTDTADTQYF
TGTGCCAGTAGTACCGACACGGCAGATACGCAGTATTTT
>.|TRBJ1-6|.|TRBV5-1
CASSLDRVGVNSPLHF
TGCGCCAGCAGCTTGGACAGGGTCGGGGTGAATTCACCCCTCCACTTT
>.|TRBJ1-6|.|TRBV2
CASSEQGRGNSPLHF
TGTGCCAGCAGTGAACAGGGAAGGGGGAATTCACCCCTCCACTTT
>.|TRBJ2-7|.|TRBV20-1
CSASHLATYEQYF
TGCAGTGCTAGTCACCTAGCCACGTACGAGCAGTACTTC
>few|TRBJ1-1|TRBD1|TRBV2
CASSRDSKTNEAFF
TGTGCCAGCAGTAGGGACAGCAAAACCAATGAAGCTTTCTTT
>.|TRBJ1-3|.|TRBV6-5
CASTRGGEGNTIYF
TGTGCCAGCACCCGAGGGGGGGAAGGAAACACCATATATTTT
>.|TRBJ2-7|.|TRBV20-1
CSASATGLGSYEQYF
TGCAGTGCTAGTGCAACAGGGTTGGGTTCCTACGAGCAGTACTTC
>.|TRBJ2-1|TRBD2|TRBV9
CASSALAGGAYNEQFF
TGTGCCAGCAGCGCCCTAGCGGGAGGGGCCTACAATGAGCAGTTCTTC
>.|TRBJ1-2|TRBD1|TRBV27
CASSKGQEQGYTF
TGTGCCAGCAGTAAGGGACAGGAGCAAGGCTACACCTTC
>.|TRBJ1-3|.|TRBV15
CATSRVAKRTQGFGNTIYF
TGTGCCACCAGCAGAGTCGCAAAACGAACGCAGGGCTTCGGAAACACCATATATTTT
>.|TRBJ2-5|TRBD1|TRBV5-1
CASSLVLDRAQETQYF
TGCGCCAGCAGCTTGGTGTTGGACAGGGCTCAAGAGACCCAGTACTTC
>.|TRBJ2-3|.|TRBV24-1
CATSDVGLSDTQYF
TGTGCCACCAGTGATGTTGGTCTATCGGATACGCAGTATTTT
>.|TRBJ2-7|TRBD2|TRBV6-5
CASSYSGGSSYEQYF
TGTGCCAGCAGTTACAGCGGGGGGAGCTCCTACGAGCAGTACTTC
>few|TRBJ1-1|.|TRBV19
CASRQGSTEAFF
TGTGCCAGTAGACAGGGAAGCACTGAAGCTTTCTTT
>.|TRBJ2-3|TRBD2|TRBV5-4
CASRPPGGGTDTQYF
TGTGCCAGCAGACCTCCGGGGGGGGGCACAGATACGCAGTATTTT
>.|TRBJ1-4|.|TRBV6-1
CASSEVANEKLFF
TGTGCCAGCAGTGAGGTAGCTAATGAAAAACTGTTTTTT
>.|TRBJ1-5|.|TRBV27
CASSLSTYSNQPQHF
TGTGCCAGCAGTTTAAGCACTTATAGCAATCAGCCCCAGCATTTT
>.|TRBJ2-5|.|TRBV24-1
CATSDSRGAGETQYF
TGTGCCACCAGTGATTCACGGGGGGCAGGGGAGACCCAGTACTTC
>.|TRBJ1-2|.|TRBV6-6
CASSPREGHGYTF
TGTGCCAGCAGTCCCAGGGAAGGGCATGGCTACACCTTC
>.|TRBJ1-4|TRBD1|TRBV11-2
CASSLTGSSEKLFF
TGTGCCAGCAGCCTGACAGGGAGTTCTGAAAAACTGTTTTTT
>.|TRBJ2-3|TRBD1|TRBV6-1
CASSEATGGADTQYF
TGTGCCAGCAGTGAAGCTACAGGGGGCGCAGATACGCAGTATTTT
>.|TRBJ2-3|TRBD2|TRBV2
CASKSREGGADTQYF
TGTGCCAGCAAGTCGAGGGAGGGAGGGGCAGATACGCAGTATTTT
>.|TRBJ1-2|TRBD1|TRBV5-5
CASSWIGTGDYGYTF
TGTGCCAGCAGCTGGATAGGGACAGGGGACTATGGCTACACCTTC
>.|TRBJ2-4|TRBD1|TRBV6-1
CASSEGDRGVDIQYF
TGTGCCAGCAGTGAAGGGGACAGGGGTGTAGACATTCAGTACTTC
>.|TRBJ2-2|.|TRBV7-9
CASSAGDRNTGELFF
TGTGCCAGCAGCGCAGGGGATAGGAACACCGGGGAGCTGTTTTTT
>.|TRBJ2-1|TRBD2|TRBV18
CASSPPSGIYSEQFF
TGTGCCAGCTCACCTCCTAGCGGGATCTACAGTGAGCAGTTCTTC
>.|TRBJ1-5|TRBD1|TRBV19
CASRGQGSNQPQHF
TGTGCCAGTAGGGGACAGGGGTCCAATCAGCCCCAGCATTTT
>once|TRBJ2-3|TRBD1|TRBV30
CAWTGGLSDTQYF
TGTGCCTGGACAGGGGGCTTATCAGATACGCAGTATTTT
>.|TRBJ2-4|.|TRBV14
CASSHPLGPGQLGAKNIQYF
TGTGCCAGCAGCCACCCCCTGGGGCCTGGACAGCTGGGGGCCAAAAACATTCAGTACTTC
>once|TRBJ1-1|TRBD1|TRBV11-1
CASSSQGGTEAFF
TGTGCCAGCAGCTCACAGGGGGGTACTGAAGCTTTCTTT
>.|TRBJ2-3|TRBD2|TRBV3-1/TRBV3-2
CASRKVGGGDTQYF
TGTGCCAGCAGGAAAGTCGGCGGGGGAGATACGCAGTATTTT
>.|TRBJ2-1|TRBD2|TRBV27
CASSRRGTSGHINEQFF
TGTGCCAGCAGTAGGCGTGGGACTAGCGGGCATATCAATGAGCAGTTCTTC
>once|TRBJ2-3|TRBD2|TRBV5-4
CASSLALAGNTDTQYF
TGTGCCAGCAGCTTGGCGCTAGCGGGGAACACAGATACGCAGTATTTT
>few|TRBJ1-6|TRBD1|TRBV6-5
CASSYSTGQVNPLHF
TGTGCCAGCAGTTACTCCACTGGACAGGTGAACCCCCTCCACTTT
>.|TRBJ2-5|TRBD2|TRBV25-1
CASSVASGGETQYF
TGTGCCAGCAGTGTTGCTAGCGGGGGCGAGACCCAGTACTTC
>.|TRBJ2-1|.|TRBV19
CASKEFPSPYNEQFF
TGTGCCAGTAAAGAGTTTCCCTCCCCCTACAATGAGCAGTTCTTC
>.|TRBJ2-7|.|TRBV10-2
CASGDWDTSYEQYF
TGCGCCAGCGGTGACTGGGACACTTCCTACGAGCAGTACTTC
>.|TRBJ2-3|TRBD2|TRBV10-3
CAISGTTSTDTQYF
TGTGCCATCAGCGGGACTACGAGCACAGATACGCAGTATTTT
>.|TRBJ2-6|.|TRBV7-5
CVRSFIILGREQSLSGANVLTF
TGTGTCAGAAGCTTTATCATCTTGGGGCGGGAACAGTCTCTTTCTGGGGCCAACGTCCTGACTTTC
>.|TRBJ2-7|.|TRBV27
CASRDRLYEQYF
TGTGCCAGCAGGGACAGACTCTACGAGCAGTACTTC
>.|TRBJ1-4|.|TRBV4-1
CASSQARVGTNEKLFF
TGCGCCAGCAGCCAAGCCAGGGTAGGGACTAATGAAAAACTGTTTTTT